This T cell receptor (beta chain) comes out of a study of T cell responses to AZD1222 COVID-19 vaccine. The table came from immunoSEQ multiplex PCR; TCRdb's copy has only in-frame clones and leaves some out. The table has more than 80,000 clones, under 90% seen once. This clonotype was obtained from an adult in good health. Source: peripheral blood, taken on day 0 of AZD1222 vaccination.

CDR3 DNA: TGCGCCAGCAGTGTTTCTCAAGAGGCTGAAGCTTTCTTT. It encodes CASSVSQEAEAFF. The J gene is TRBJ1-1, the V gene TRBV10-2; D remains ambiguous. V was cut by 4 bases and J by 6 bases, with 12 bases left in between. The CDR3 contains 13 residues. Germline V lookup: CDR1 WSHSY, CDR2 SAAADI.